This T cell receptor (beta chain) was captured by sequencing in a study of T cell responses to AZD1222 COVID-19 vaccine. The V gene's germline CDR1 is SEHNR and CDR2 FQNEAQ (reference sequence). This CDR3 contains 14 residues. V was trimmed by 2 bases and J by 4 bases, leaving 10 bases between them. Note on this clone: Antigen unknown.

Sequenced by immunoSEQ multiplex PCR; TCRdb stores in-frame clones only, minus some. Of some 250,000 clones listed, around 93% are singletons. The study's findings and limits: It was only after the peak T cell response that any repertoires were sampled. Spike-specific TCR breadth rose after two AZD1222 doses, and depth rose as well.

The receptor was derived from an adult who received the AZD1222 COVID-19 vaccine. Material: peripheral blood, obtained 28 days after the second AZD1222 dose. V and J are TRBV7-9 and TRBJ2-3; D is unclear. In DNA, the CDR3 is TGTGCCAGCAGCTTAAGTGCGGCTGCAGATACGCAGTATTTT. This codes for CASSLSAAADTQYF.